This TCR beta chain was recovered during a study of beta chain features in type 1 diabetes (dated by TCRdb to the late 2010s). Regarding the complete study: No differences in mean age, gender distribution, total cell number or subset yield were found between patients and healthy donors. A total of about 100,000,000 sorted cells were examined across all samples, and RNA yield correlated strongly with the number of cells per subset. In the study, TCRB repertoires of sorted circulating CD4+ T cell subsets from recently diagnosed type 1 diabetes patients were compared with those of matched healthy donors. Naive and central memory subsets were obtained from all 30 or so donors, but regulatory and stem cell-like memory subsets were isolated from only 8 patients and roughly 8 healthy donors. Overall study results and their limits: PCR may preferentially amplify shorter templates, but because patient and control samples were amplified and corrected together, any resulting skew would affect both groups equally. Type 1 diabetes patients showed a moderate but significant shortening of TCRB CDR3 length in all four CD4+ subsets. At VDJ recombination sites, patients with type 1 diabetes made fewer insertions and deleted more nucleotides, a pattern implying thymic rearrangement abnormalities. The naive, central memory and regulatory TCRB repertoires appeared to resemble one another more closely among patients than among healthy donors. Because cDNA was sequenced instead of genomic DNA, activated cells with high expression could be over-represented, although the groups did not differ in activation or CD3 levels. HLA sub-analyses involved small numbers of individuals, so any influence of HLA type on TCRB rearrangement remained unresolved.

Trimming at the junction amounts to 4 bases on V and 5 bases on J, and the germline ends lie 10 bases apart. CDR1 and CDR2 (SGHNT, YYREEE) derive from the germline V gene (reference sequence). From cysteine to phenylalanine, the CDR3 is 13 amino acids long. Only the CDR3 portion is preserved as DNA: 39 bases, with reading frame beginning at the first base. Each donor gave one peripheral blood draw, averaging roughly 100 mL, which was collected into heparinised tubes. Naive, central memory, regulatory and stem cell-like memory CD4+ T cells were sorted on a BD FACSAria II using a panel including CD45RO, CCR7, CD25, CD127, CD95 and CD27. Every sorted population had a purity above 95%. PBMCs were isolated right away by Lymphoprep density gradient centrifugation and were stained directly, without culture. To minimize batch effects, samples were stained and sorted in pairs, one healthy donor with one patient per experiment.

The High Capacity cDNA Reverse Transcription Kit was used to reverse transcribe all of the isolated RNA, meaning that expressed TCRB transcripts were what got sequenced. Naive, central memory and regulatory T cell samples underwent deep immunoSEQ sequencing, averaging roughly 3.4 million total reads per sample. After sorted cells were lysed in RLT buffer, RNA was extracted with DNase-treated RNeasy Micro or Mini kits, with the choice depending on cell number. To prevent cross-contamination, each cell subset was processed individually, whereas patient and healthy donor samples were processed jointly. Using the immunoSEQ multiplex PCR, TCRB sequences were amplified from cDNA into 87-bp fragments spanning the CDR3 region. Sequencing of the amplicons was done on the Illumina HiSeq platform. On the authors' methods: PCR bias was corrected computationally using synthetic template baselines, and reads within Hamming distance 2 were collapsed, with unmergeable singletons discarded. By aligning reads against IMGT, V, D and J genes, CDR3 length, and insertions or deletions at six rearrangement sites were assigned. Within each subset, clonotype counts were normalized to sorted cell number, after which true diversity and Gini coefficients were computed with the tcR R package. Repertoire sharing was quantified using the overlap coefficient calculated on TCRB nucleotide sequences. Out-of-frame TCRB sequences from naive cells were analyzed to stand in for the pre-selection repertoire. This immuneACCESS table, as held by TCRdb, lists in-frame sequences with V and J called but not all clones. Of the missing ones, under half trace to an unresolved V gene in checked studies; the others have no known cause. V, J and clone size are those of that table, while D and trimming were read from the DNA. In all, the sample holds about 930,000 clones, and roughly 15% of those were seen once. Of the sample, about 0.02% is held by the ten largest clones.

This clone was picked up a small number of times. The clone's antigen remains unknown. No qualities accompany the bases; no much larger clone lies one base away. The V gene is TRBV5-4 and the J gene is TRBJ2-1; a confident D gene designation cannot be given. Sequenced material: naive CD4+ T cells from blood. Interpreted using the paper, the cell subset or site label stands for: true naive CD4+ T cells. This receptor was obtained from a woman in her late teens or twenties in good health. This receptor carries the CDR3 CASSPATHNEQFF. The bases are TGTGCCAGCAGCCCCGCAACCCACAATGAGCAGTTCTTC.